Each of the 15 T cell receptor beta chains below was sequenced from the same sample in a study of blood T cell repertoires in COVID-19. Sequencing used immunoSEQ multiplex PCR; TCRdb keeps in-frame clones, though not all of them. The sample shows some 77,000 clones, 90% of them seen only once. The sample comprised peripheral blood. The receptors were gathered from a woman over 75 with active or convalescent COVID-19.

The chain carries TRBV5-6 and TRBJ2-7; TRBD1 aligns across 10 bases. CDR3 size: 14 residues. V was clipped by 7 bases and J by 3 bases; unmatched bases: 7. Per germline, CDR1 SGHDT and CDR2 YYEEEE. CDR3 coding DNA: TGTGCCAGCGCCTTCCGGGACAGGGGCTACGAGCAGTACTTC. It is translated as CASAFRDRGYEQYF.

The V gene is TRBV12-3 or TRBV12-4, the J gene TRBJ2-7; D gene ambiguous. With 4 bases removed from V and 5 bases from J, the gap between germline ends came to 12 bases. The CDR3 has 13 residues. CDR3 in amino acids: CASSSPLEHEQYF. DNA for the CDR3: TGTGCCAGCAGTTCCCCGTTGGAGCACGAGCAGTACTTC.

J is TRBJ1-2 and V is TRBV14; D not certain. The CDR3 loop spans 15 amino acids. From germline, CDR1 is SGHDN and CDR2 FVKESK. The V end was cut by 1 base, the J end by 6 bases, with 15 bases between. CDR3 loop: CASSQVAGSSDGYTF. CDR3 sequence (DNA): TGTGCCAGCAGCCAAGTCGCGGGAAGTAGTGATGGCTACACCTTC.

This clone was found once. The CDR3 nucleotides are TGTGCCAGCAGTCCCGGTGGGGGACTGGGGGGGAAGGAGACCCAGTACTTC. Translated, it gives CASSPGGGLGGKETQYF. The chain recombines TRBV27 with TRBJ2-5, with TRBD2 identical over 7 bases. This CDR3 is built from 17 residues. CDR1 and CDR2 (germline): MNHEY, SMNVEV (reference sequence). Germline trimming cut 5 bases from V and 5 bases from J; bases unmatched to any gene: 17.

In nucleotides, the CDR3 is TGTGCCAGCAGCCAACCCCAAGACGGGGAAAGCTCCTATAATTCACCCCTCCACTTT. This sequence encodes CASSQPQDGESSYNSPLHF. The rearrangement joins TRBV3-1 (or the pseudogene TRBV3-2) to TRBJ1-6; D is unresolved. Germline V gene data show CDR1 as LGHDT and CDR2 as YNNKEL (reference sequence). There are 19 residues in the CDR3. V was trimmed by 2 bases and J by 0 bases, leaving 17 bases between them.

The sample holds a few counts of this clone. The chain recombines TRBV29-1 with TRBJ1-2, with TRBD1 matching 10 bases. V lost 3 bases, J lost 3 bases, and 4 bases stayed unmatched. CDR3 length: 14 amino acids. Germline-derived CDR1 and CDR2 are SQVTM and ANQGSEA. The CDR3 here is CSVDSGTGDYGYTF. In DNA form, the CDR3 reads TGCAGCGTTGACTCCGGGACAGGGGACTATGGCTACACCTTC.

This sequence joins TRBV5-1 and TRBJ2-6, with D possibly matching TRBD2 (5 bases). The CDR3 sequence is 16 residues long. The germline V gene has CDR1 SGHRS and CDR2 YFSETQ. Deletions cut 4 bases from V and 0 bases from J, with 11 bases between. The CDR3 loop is CASSPEGSSGANVLTF. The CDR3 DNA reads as TGCGCCAGCAGCCCAGAGGGTAGCTCTGGGGCCAACGTCCTGACTTTC.

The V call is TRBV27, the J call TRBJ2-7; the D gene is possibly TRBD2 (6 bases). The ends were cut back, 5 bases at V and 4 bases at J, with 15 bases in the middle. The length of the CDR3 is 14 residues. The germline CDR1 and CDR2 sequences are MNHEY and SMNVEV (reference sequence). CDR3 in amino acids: CASSPGTRRYEQYF. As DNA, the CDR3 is TGTGCCAGCAGTCCAGGGACTCGGAGGTACGAGCAGTACTTC.

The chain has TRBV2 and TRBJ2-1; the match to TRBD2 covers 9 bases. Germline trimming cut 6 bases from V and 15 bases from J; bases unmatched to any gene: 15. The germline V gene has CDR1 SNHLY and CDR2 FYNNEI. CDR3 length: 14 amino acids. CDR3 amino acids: CASSAPLSGSVGFF. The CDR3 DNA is TGTGCCAGCAGCGCCCCCCTTAGCGGGAGTGTTGGGTTCTTC. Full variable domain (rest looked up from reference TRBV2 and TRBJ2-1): EPEVTQTPSHQVTQMGQEVILRCVPISNHLYFYWYRQILGQKVEFLVSFYNNEISEKSEIFDDQFSVERPDGSNFTLKIRSTKLEDSAMYFCASSAPLSGSVGFFGPGTRLTVL.

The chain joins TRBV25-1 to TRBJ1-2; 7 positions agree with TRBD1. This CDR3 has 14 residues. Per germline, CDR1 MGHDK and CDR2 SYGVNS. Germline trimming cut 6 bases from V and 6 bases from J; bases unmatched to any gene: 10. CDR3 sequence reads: CASRGVGGQNGYTF. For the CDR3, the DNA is TGTGCCAGCAGAGGGGTAGGGGGCCAGAATGGCTACACCTTC.

CDR3 nucleotide sequence: TGTGCCAGCAGTCCCCGCAGGGCCTCGAACACTGAAGCTTTCTTT. Residues: CASSPRRASNTEAFF. The chain is built from TRBV28 and TRBJ1-1, with D tentatively TRBD1 (5 bases). Trimming removed 5 bases at V and 1 base at J, with 14 bases between. The CDR3 has 15 residues. CDR1 is MDHEN and CDR2 is SYDVKM in the germline V gene.

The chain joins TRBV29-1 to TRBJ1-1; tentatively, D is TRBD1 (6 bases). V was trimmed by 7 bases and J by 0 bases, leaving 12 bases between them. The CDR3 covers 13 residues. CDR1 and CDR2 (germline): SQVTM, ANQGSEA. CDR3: CSGWTAMNTEAFF. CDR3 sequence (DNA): TGCAGCGGGTGGACAGCCATGAACACTGAAGCTTTCTTT.

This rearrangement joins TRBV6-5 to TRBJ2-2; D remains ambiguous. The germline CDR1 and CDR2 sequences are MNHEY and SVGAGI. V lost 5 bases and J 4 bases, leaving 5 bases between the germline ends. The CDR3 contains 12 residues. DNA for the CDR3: TGTGCCAGCAGTCTCCTCACCGGGGAGCTGTTTTTT. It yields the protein CASSLLTGELFF.

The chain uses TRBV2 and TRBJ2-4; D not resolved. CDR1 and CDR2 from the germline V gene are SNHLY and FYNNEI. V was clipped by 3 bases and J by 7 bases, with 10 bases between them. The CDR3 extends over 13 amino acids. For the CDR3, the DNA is TGTGCCAGCAGTGAGGAGAGGTTGAACATTCAGTACTTC. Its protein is CASSEERLNIQYF.

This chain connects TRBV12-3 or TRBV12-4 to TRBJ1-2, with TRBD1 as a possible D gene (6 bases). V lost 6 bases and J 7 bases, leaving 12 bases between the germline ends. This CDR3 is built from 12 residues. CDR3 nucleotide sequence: TGTGCCAGCAGCCTAGGGGGAGCTGGCTACACCTTC. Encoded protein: CASSLGGAGYTF.